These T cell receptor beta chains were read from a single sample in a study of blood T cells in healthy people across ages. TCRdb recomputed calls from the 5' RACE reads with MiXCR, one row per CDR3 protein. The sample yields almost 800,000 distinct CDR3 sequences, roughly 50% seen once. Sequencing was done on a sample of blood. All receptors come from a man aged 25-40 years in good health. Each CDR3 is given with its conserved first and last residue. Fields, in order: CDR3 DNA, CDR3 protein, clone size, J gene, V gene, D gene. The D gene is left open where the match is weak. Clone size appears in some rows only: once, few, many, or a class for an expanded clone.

DNA: TGTGCCAGCAGCCCCTCGGGACTAGCGGGAGGTAGGGAGCAGTTCTTC
CDR3: CASSPSGLAGGREQFF
size: few
J: TRBJ2-1
V: TRBV7-9
D: TRBD2

DNA: TGCAGTGCCGCTAGTCTAATGGTCGAACAGGGGGCTACAGATACGCAGTATTTT
CDR3: CSAASLMVEQGATDTQYF
size: few
J: TRBJ2-3
V: TRBV20-1
D: TRBD1

DNA: TGTGCCAGCAGTGGGGGGACAGACTCATATGGCTACACCTTC
CDR3: CASSGGTDSYGYTF
size: NA
J: TRBJ1-2
V: TRBV25-1
D: TRBD1

DNA: TGTGCCAGCAGCCAATATTTGGACAGGGTAGAGACCCAGTACTTC
CDR3: CASSQYLDRVETQYF
size: NA
J: TRBJ2-5
V: TRBV4-2
D: TRBD1

DNA: TGCAGTGCTAGTCCTGTACCGGGTGAGACCCAGTACTTC
CDR3: CSASPVPGETQYF
size: NA
J: TRBJ2-5
V: TRBV20-1
D: NA

DNA: TGTGCCAGCAGCCCACGGACGGTGAACACTGAAGCTTTCTTT
CDR3: CASSPRTVNTEAFF
size: few
J: TRBJ1-1
V: TRBV7-2
D: NA

DNA: TGTGCCAGCAGCTCGGGACGCAGCGAGCAGTACTTC
CDR3: CASSSGRSEQYF
size: many
J: TRBJ2-7
V: TRBV11-2
D: NA

DNA: TGCAGTGCCGACCCGGGACGAATCTCAGATACGCAGTATTTT
CDR3: CSADPGRISDTQYF
size: NA
J: TRBJ2-3
V: TRBV20-1
D: NA

DNA: TGTGCCAGCAGGTCACTCTCGGGTTTGAACACTGAAGCTTTCTTT
CDR3: CASRSLSGLNTEAFF
size: NA
J: TRBJ1-1
V: TRBV7-9
D: NA

DNA: TGCAGTGTACACCAACAGGGGGCTAGCAATCAGCCCCAGCATTTT
CDR3: CSVHQQGASNQPQHF
size: NA
J: TRBJ1-5
V: TRBV20-1
D: TRBD1

DNA: TGCAGTGCTGTAGCGGGGGGTACCTACGAGCAGTACTTC
CDR3: CSAVAGGTYEQYF
size: few
J: TRBJ2-7
V: TRBV20-1
D: TRBD2

DNA: TGCAGTGCTAGGACCCCCGCTAGCGGTGAGCAGTTCTTC
CDR3: CSARTPASGEQFF
size: once
J: TRBJ2-1
V: TRBV20-1
D: TRBD2

DNA: TGTGCCAGCAGTCTCTCCTATCATACGCAGTATTTT
CDR3: CASSLSYHTQYF
size: NA
J: TRBJ2-3
V: TRBV27
D: NA

DNA: TGCGCCAGCAGCTTGCTAGGACAGTCGTACAATGAGCAGTTCTTC
CDR3: CASSLLGQSYNEQFF
size: NA
J: TRBJ2-1
V: TRBV5-1
D: NA

DNA: TGTGCCACCAGTGACGCAGGGGCCGGGACCCAGTACTTC
CDR3: CATSDAGAGTQYF
size: NA
J: TRBJ2-5
V: TRBV24-1
D: NA

DNA: TGTGCCAGCAGTTCCCTTAGGGATGAGCAGTTCTTC
CDR3: CASSSLRDEQFF
size: NA
J: TRBJ2-1
V: TRBV6-6
D: NA

DNA: TGTGCCAGCAGTTACTCCCTCGGGTTAGCGCCATCCTACGAGCAGTACTTC
CDR3: CASSYSLGLAPSYEQYF
size: NA
J: TRBJ2-7
V: TRBV6-2/TRBV6-3
D: NA

DNA: TGCGCCAGCAGCTCGGGGCTAGCGGGAAGCTCCTACAATGAGCAGTTCTTC
CDR3: CASSSGLAGSSYNEQFF
size: NA
J: TRBJ2-1
V: TRBV4-3
D: TRBD2

DNA: TGTGCCACCCGGGACCAGCAAAATGAGCAGTTCTTC
CDR3: CATRDQQNEQFF
size: few
J: TRBJ2-1
V: TRBV10-3
D: NA

DNA: TGCGCCAGCAGGTCCAGCGACTCTAGCACAGATACGCAGTATTTT
CDR3: CASRSSDSSTDTQYF
size: NA
J: TRBJ2-3
V: TRBV5-1
D: NA

DNA: TGTGCCAGCAGGCCTGGGACGAACACTGAAGCTTTCTTT
CDR3: CASRPGTNTEAFF
size: NA
J: TRBJ1-1
V: TRBV12-3/TRBV12-4
D: NA

DNA: TGTGCCAGCAGGGATGGGGGGGATTACAATGAGCAGTTCTTC
CDR3: CASRDGGDYNEQFF
size: NA
J: TRBJ2-1
V: TRBV11-2
D: TRBD2

DNA: TGTGCCAGCAGCTACCAGGGACTTCCCTCCTACAATGAGCAGTACTTC
CDR3: CASSYQGLPSYNEQYF
size: NA
J: TRBJ2-7
V: TRBV7-8
D: NA

DNA: TGTGCCAGCAGCGACCGGGGTGCAGGCACTGAAGCTTTCTTT
CDR3: CASSDRGAGTEAFF
size: NA
J: TRBJ1-1
V: TRBV5-6
D: NA

DNA: TGTGCCAGCAGTGAACCCCGACAGAACGGAGGTGAAAAACTGTTTTTT
CDR3: CASSEPRQNGGEKLFF
size: NA
J: TRBJ1-4
V: TRBV25-1
D: NA

DNA: TGTGCCAGCAGCTCCGGGGGGTACAGGAGCGATGAGCAGTTCTTC
CDR3: CASSSGGYRSDEQFF
size: NA
J: TRBJ2-1
V: TRBV7-2
D: TRBD2

DNA: TGTGCCAGCAGCCAGGGGGCGGTGGACTACGAGCAGTACTTC
CDR3: CASSQGAVDYEQYF
size: NA
J: TRBJ2-7
V: TRBV27
D: TRBD1

DNA: TGTGCCAGCAGCCGCGGTCACAATGAGCAGTTCTTC
CDR3: CASSRGHNEQFF
size: once
J: TRBJ2-1
V: TRBV6-2/TRBV6-3
D: NA

DNA: TGTGCCAGCAGTTACTCTGGGGCAGGGGCGCCCAATCAGCCCCAGCATTTT
CDR3: CASSYSGAGAPNQPQHF
size: NA
J: TRBJ1-5
V: TRBV6-6
D: NA

DNA: TGTGCCAGCTCAACCCCCGAGCAAACCTCCTACGAGCAGTACTTC
CDR3: CASSTPEQTSYEQYF
size: NA
J: TRBJ2-7
V: TRBV18
D: NA

DNA: TGCAGCGGGTTAACAGGGAACTATGGCTACACCTTC
CDR3: CSGLTGNYGYTF
size: few
J: TRBJ1-2
V: TRBV29-1
D: NA

DNA: TGTGCCACCAGCATATCAGGTACCTACGAGCAGTACTTC
CDR3: CATSISGTYEQYF
size: once
J: TRBJ2-7
V: TRBV15
D: NA

DNA: TGTGCCAGCAGCCAGGGGACTAGCGGGCTTCGGTCTGATACGCAGTATTTT
CDR3: CASSQGTSGLRSDTQYF
size: NA
J: TRBJ2-3
V: TRBV4-2
D: TRBD2

DNA: TGCAGCGGCCGTCCTACTAGCACAGATACGCAGTATTTT
CDR3: CSGRPTSTDTQYF
size: NA
J: TRBJ2-3
V: TRBV29-1
D: NA

DNA: TGCAGTGCGCTAAAGACAGGGAGAGAGACCCAGTACTTC
CDR3: CSALKTGRETQYF
size: NA
J: TRBJ2-5
V: TRBV20-1
D: TRBD1

DNA: TGTGCCAGCAGCGTAGCAGGAGCGGGAGAGCAGTACTTC
CDR3: CASSVAGAGEQYF
size: NA
J: TRBJ2-7
V: TRBV9
D: TRBD2

DNA: TGCGCCAGCAGCCGCACTAGCGGGAAGACAAATGAGCAGTTCTTC
CDR3: CASSRTSGKTNEQFF
size: NA
J: TRBJ2-1
V: TRBV5-1
D: TRBD2

DNA: TGTGCCAGCAGCTCGTACCATGGGGTGGGGGAGACCCAGTACTTC
CDR3: CASSSYHGVGETQYF
size: few
J: TRBJ2-5
V: TRBV7-2
D: NA

DNA: TGTGCCAGCAGGTCAGCGCCGAGCACAGATACGCAGTATTTT
CDR3: CASRSAPSTDTQYF
size: NA
J: TRBJ2-3
V: TRBV11-1
D: NA

DNA: TGTGCCAGCACCGCTAGCGGGGTTACCTACGAGCAGTACTTC
CDR3: CASTASGVTYEQYF
size: NA
J: TRBJ2-7
V: TRBV28
D: TRBD2

DNA: TGTGCCATCGCTCCGGGGGAAGAGACCCAGTACTTC
CDR3: CAIAPGEETQYF
size: NA
J: TRBJ2-5
V: TRBV10-3
D: NA

DNA: TGTGCCAGCAGCCAAGATCTGGGCAGGGGTGGAGCGGCGGAGGTTCAGTACTTC
CDR3: CASSQDLGRGGAAEVQYF
size: many
J: TRBJ2-4
V: TRBV3-1
D: NA

DNA: TGCAGTGCTAGAGTAGTGGGGACAGGAGTAACCCTCCACTTT
CDR3: CSARVVGTGVTLHF
size: NA
J: TRBJ1-6
V: TRBV20-1
D: TRBD1

DNA: TGTGCCAGCAGCCAAGTTTTGAACACTGAAGCTTTCTTT
CDR3: CASSQVLNTEAFF
size: many
J: TRBJ1-1
V: TRBV4-2
D: NA

DNA: TGTGCCAGCAGTGAAGTCGGGGCCAACTATGGCTACACCTTC
CDR3: CASSEVGANYGYTF
size: NA
J: TRBJ1-2
V: TRBV25-1
D: NA

DNA: TGTGCCAGCAGCTTAGATGTCGGGACAGGGAACTACGAGCAGTACTTC
CDR3: CASSLDVGTGNYEQYF
size: NA
J: TRBJ2-7
V: TRBV7-6
D: TRBD1

DNA: TGTGCCAGCAGGAATCCCCGGCCAGGGCTACTATACGAGCAGTACTTC
CDR3: CASRNPRPGLLYEQYF
size: once
J: TRBJ2-7
V: TRBV28
D: NA

DNA: TGCAGCGTTGGACTAGCGGGCAGCTCCTACAATGAGCAGTTCTTC
CDR3: CSVGLAGSSYNEQFF
size: NA
J: TRBJ2-1
V: TRBV29-1
D: TRBD2

DNA: TGTGCCAGCAGTTTCGGCACAGGGCCGGGAGGTGAGCAGTACTTC
CDR3: CASSFGTGPGGEQYF
size: NA
J: TRBJ2-7
V: TRBV7-2
D: NA